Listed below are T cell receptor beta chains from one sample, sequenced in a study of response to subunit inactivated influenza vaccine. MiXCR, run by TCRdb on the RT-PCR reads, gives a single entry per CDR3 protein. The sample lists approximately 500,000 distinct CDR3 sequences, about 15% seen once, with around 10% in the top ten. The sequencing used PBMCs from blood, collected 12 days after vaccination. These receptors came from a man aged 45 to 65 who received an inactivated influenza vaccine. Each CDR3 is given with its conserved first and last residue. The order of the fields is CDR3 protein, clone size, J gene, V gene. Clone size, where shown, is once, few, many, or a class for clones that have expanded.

cdr3_aa: CATSSRLTDNEQFF; clone_size: .; j_call: TRBJ2-1; v_call: TRBV15
cdr3_aa: CSARDQGANTEAFF; clone_size: .; j_call: TRBJ1-1; v_call: TRBV20-1
cdr3_aa: CASSPIGQLQETQYF; clone_size: .; j_call: TRBJ2-5; v_call: TRBV12-3/TRBV12-4
cdr3_aa: CASSYGVHRGSSYEQYF; clone_size: few; j_call: TRBJ2-7; v_call: TRBV6-2/TRBV6-3
cdr3_aa: CASSPRPSGSYNEQFF; clone_size: .; j_call: TRBJ2-1; v_call: TRBV7-8
cdr3_aa: CSARGYRGNPYEQYF; clone_size: few; j_call: TRBJ2-7; v_call: TRBV20-1
cdr3_aa: CATSDHRGSVGETQYF; clone_size: many; j_call: TRBJ2-5; v_call: TRBV24-1
cdr3_aa: CASSFNWGDGGSNQPQHF; clone_size: .; j_call: TRBJ1-5; v_call: TRBV6-5
cdr3_aa: CASRTFAGGHEQFF; clone_size: .; j_call: TRBJ2-1; v_call: TRBV5-1
cdr3_aa: CASSQSSSGANVLTF; clone_size: .; j_call: TRBJ2-6; v_call: TRBV4-3
cdr3_aa: CASSARGGSSYEQYF; clone_size: few; j_call: TRBJ2-7; v_call: TRBV6-1
cdr3_aa: CASSQEDGISYEQYF; clone_size: .; j_call: TRBJ2-7; v_call: TRBV4-1
cdr3_aa: CSVRTGNYEQYF; clone_size: many; j_call: TRBJ2-7; v_call: TRBV29-1
cdr3_aa: CSATASDRGPGELFF; clone_size: few; j_call: TRBJ2-2; v_call: TRBV20-1
cdr3_aa: CASSRTGGVTGELFF; clone_size: .; j_call: TRBJ2-2; v_call: TRBV12-3/TRBV12-4
cdr3_aa: CASSYSWPPPWETQYF; clone_size: .; j_call: TRBJ2-5; v_call: TRBV6-2/TRBV6-3
cdr3_aa: CASSWLTGNTEAFF; clone_size: .; j_call: TRBJ1-1; v_call: TRBV6-5
cdr3_aa: CASSSPGTGIYEQYF; clone_size: .; j_call: TRBJ2-7; v_call: TRBV7-2
cdr3_aa: CASSPSGKTLNEQFF; clone_size: few; j_call: TRBJ2-1; v_call: TRBV5-6
cdr3_aa: CASSYTAGDYEQYF; clone_size: few; j_call: TRBJ2-7; v_call: TRBV12-3/TRBV12-4
cdr3_aa: CASSLFLGQDYGYTF; clone_size: .; j_call: TRBJ1-2; v_call: TRBV11-2
cdr3_aa: CASSELVGDQPQHF; clone_size: few; j_call: TRBJ1-5; v_call: TRBV6-1
cdr3_aa: CASSYDGRSYEQYF; clone_size: .; j_call: TRBJ2-7; v_call: TRBV6-5
cdr3_aa: CASSILLAGGNTGELFF; clone_size: .; j_call: TRBJ2-2; v_call: TRBV19
cdr3_aa: CASSAPGTQNTEAFF; clone_size: .; j_call: TRBJ1-1; v_call: TRBV28
cdr3_aa: CASSQVNRNTGELFF; clone_size: few; j_call: TRBJ2-2; v_call: TRBV4-2
cdr3_aa: CASRETASRFFF; clone_size: .; j_call: TRBJ2-7; v_call: TRBV2
cdr3_aa: CASSLIENSETQYF; clone_size: .; j_call: TRBJ2-5; v_call: TRBV28
cdr3_aa: CAISERMNKGTDTQYF; clone_size: few; j_call: TRBJ2-3; v_call: TRBV10-3
cdr3_aa: CSARASGSTDTQYF; clone_size: many; j_call: TRBJ2-3; v_call: TRBV20-1
cdr3_aa: CATSNPINPTKRELDNEQFF; clone_size: .; j_call: TRBJ2-1; v_call: TRBV15